This TCR beta chain was sequenced in a study of cytomegalovirus exposure and HLA in healthy donors. Study context: About 82 million unique TCRs from HLA-typed donors were held in an early release of data.

Study findings and constraints: Most TCR sequences were rare, but some public TCRs occurred in many donors.

CDR3 length: 16 amino acids. Germline CDR1 is SGHAT and CDR2 is FQDESV (reference sequence). V shed 1 base and J 4 bases; nucleotides not matched to a gene: 9. The PCR used 60 Vbeta and 13 Jbeta primers. The method was immunoSEQ multiplex PCR; TCRdb's version includes in-frame clones alone and lacks a portion of them. This table holds about 67,000 clones, 65% to 70% found once. There are a few counts of this clone. The target antigen is unknown. The receptor was isolated from a woman in her twenties or thirties in good health and CMV-seronegative. Sequencing was carried out using PBMCs. The chain is built from TRBV11-1 and TRBJ2-5; 7 positions agree with TRBD2. CDR3: CASSLGWRETRETQYF. The CDR3 nucleotides are TGTGCCAGCAGCTTAGGTTGGCGGGAGACTCGAGAGACCCAGTACTTC.